Presented here are 18 T cell receptor beta chains from one specimen sequenced in a study of control samples from healthy donors and cancer patients. Sequencing used immunoSEQ multiplex PCR; TCRdb keeps in-frame clones, though not all of them. In the table there are under 450,000 clones, 90% of which are singletons. Input material: PBMCs. All receptors derive from a man aged 35-49 years with head and neck cancer.

As regards this clone: This same CDR3 is encoded by further DNA sequences in the sample. V gene TRBV19 combines with J gene TRBJ2-6, with a tentative D call TRBD1 (5 bases). Germline V CDR1 and CDR2: LNHDA, SQIVND (reference sequence). V lost 7 bases and J 0 bases, leaving 13 bases between the germline ends. The CDR3 covers 16 residues. The CDR3 loop reads CASTIGAFSGANVLTF. The CDR3, as DNA: TGTGCCAGTACCATAGGGGCGTTCTCTGGGGCCAACGTCCTGACTTTC.

The rearrangement links TRBV21-1 to TRBJ2-7; TRBD1 reflects the table's D call only, with no check against the DNA. TRBV21-1 is noted as a pseudogene. The CDR3 is made up of 19 amino acids. This CDR3 reads CASRGEHRVTEIRGDEQYF. CDR3 nucleotide sequence: TGTGCCAGCAGGGGGGAACACAGGGTTACCGAAATCCGGGGCGACGAGCAGTACTTC.

Regarding this clone: One end of the junction varies from germline; a read error may be responsible. This sample includes further DNA sequences coding for the same CDR3. The chain joins TRBV7-9 to TRBJ1-6; TRBD1 matches 10 bases. This CDR3 is 15 amino acids long. The germline gives CDR1 SEHNR, CDR2 FQNEAQ (reference sequence). CDR3 amino acids: CASSYTDRGRPPLHF. DNA of the CDR3: TGTGCTAGCAGTTATACGGACAGGGGGAGACCACCCCTCCACTTT.

The CDR3 DNA reads as TGTGCCAGTCGGGACTCCCCCTTTAGGCCCGGGGAGCTGTTTTTT. Translated, it gives CASRDSPFRPGELFF. The chain employs TRBV6-5 and TRBJ2-2; maybe TRBD2 (6 bases). This CDR3 spans 15 amino acids. Trimming cost V 9 bases and J 6 bases, with 20 bases left between them. CDR1 is MNHEY, CDR2 SVGAGI, per germline.

The chain uses TRBV15 and TRBJ1-5; unclear D gene. Trimming stripped 3 bases from V and 8 bases from J, with 11 bases between. This CDR3 spans 13 amino acids. The germline V gene has CDR1 LNHNV and CDR2 YYDKDF (reference sequence). The CDR3: CATSSAVVEPQHF. CDR3 in DNA: TGTGCCACCAGCAGTGCAGTTGTAGAGCCCCAGCATTTT.

V and J are TRBV19 and TRBJ2-7, with D unresolved. The ends were cut back, 1 base at V and 2 bases at J, with 9 bases in the middle. There are 14 residues in the CDR3. From germline, CDR1 is LNHDA and CDR2 SQIVND (reference sequence). Here the CDR3 reads CASSIGYGTYEQYF. For the CDR3, the DNA is TGTGCCAGTAGTATAGGATACGGAACCTACGAGCAGTACTTC. Complete variable domain (other parts from reference TRBV19 and TRBJ2-7): DGGITQSPKYLFRKEGQNVTLSCEQNLNHDAMYWYRQDPGQGLRLIYYSQIVNDFQKGDIAEGYSVSREKKESFPLTVTSAQKNPTAFYLCASSIGYGTYEQYFGPGTRLTVT.

This clone was observed a few times. This rearrangement joins TRBV9 to TRBJ1-2; D unclear. This CDR3 is built from 14 residues. CDR1 and CDR2 from the germline V gene are SGDLS and YYNGEE. Trimming took 2 bases from V and 6 from J, leaving 14 bases between them. This CDR3 is CASSVPSGLDGYTF. The CDR3 region has the DNA TGTGCCAGCAGCGTCCCTTCGGGCCTGGATGGCTACACCTTC.

The chain carries TRBV6-5 and TRBJ1-2; TRBD1 might be the D (6 bases). V lost 0 bases and J 4 bases, leaving 12 bases between the germline ends. CDR1 is MNHEY, CDR2 SVGAGI, per germline. The length of the CDR3 is 15 residues. CDR3 in DNA: TGTGCCAGCAGTTACTCCCAACAGGGCCTCTATGGCTACACCTTC. It encodes CASSYSQQGLYGYTF.

The rearrangement joins TRBV5-6 to TRBJ1-5, with D possibly TRBD1 on 5 matching bases. CDR3 length equals 15 residues. Germline assignment: CDR1 SGHDT and CDR2 YYEEEE. V lost 4 bases and J lost 7, with 18 bases in between. Here the CDR3 DNA reads TGTGCCAGCAGCGAGGGACTTGGATATTTACAGCCCCAGCATTTT. It translates to CASSEGLGYLQPQHF.

The CDR3 region has the DNA TGCGCCAGCAGCCAACCTCAGGGTAGCACAGATACGCAGTATTTT. Its translation is CASSQPQGSTDTQYF. This sequence joins TRBV4-1 and TRBJ2-3; D is perhaps TRBD1 (5 bases). Germline CDR1 and CDR2: MGHRA and YSYEKL. CDR3 length equals 15 residues. With 2 bases removed from V and 0 bases from J, the gap between germline ends came to 9 bases.

This chain uses TRBV12-3 or TRBV12-4 with TRBJ1-1; D perhaps matches TRBD1 (5 bases). V dropped 6 bases and J dropped 7 bases, with 9 bases sitting between them. The CDR3 covers 11 residues. CDR3 nucleotide sequence: TGTGCCAGCAGCCCCGACAGTGAAGCTTTCTTT. Translation: CASSPDSEAFF.

The chain couples TRBV2 to TRBJ1-6; D is perhaps TRBD1 (6 bases). CDR1 SNHLY and CDR2 FYNNEI come from the germline V gene. The CDR3 contains 13 residues. V was shortened by 8 bases and J by 6 bases, with 11 bases between the two germline ends. In DNA, the CDR3 is TGTGCCAGCCGGGGAGGGGGTAATTCACCCCTCCACTTT. It yields the protein CASRGGGNSPLHF.

This clone showed up just once. The rearrangement links TRBV6-5 to TRBJ1-4; D gene unclear. The CDR3 is made up of 15 amino acids. The V end lost 6 bases, the J end lost 0 bases, and 11 bases lay between the germline ends. The germline CDR1 and CDR2 sequences are MNHEY and SVGAGI. In DNA, the CDR3 is TGTGCCAGCAGACCTCGGCCCCCAACTAATGAAAAACTGTTTTTT. This gives the protein CASRPRPPTNEKLFF.

The chain links TRBV19 to TRBJ1-1, with D unclear. V was pared by 3 bases and J by 4 bases, with 6 bases between. The CDR3 length is 12 residues. Per the germline V gene, CDR1 is LNHDA and CDR2 is SQIVND (reference sequence). CDR3 in amino acids: CASSMGFTEAFF. The CDR3 coding sequence is TGTGCCAGTAGTATGGGCTTCACTGAAGCTTTCTTT.

V is TRBV5-4 and J is TRBJ1-2; perhaps TRBD1 as D (6 bases). There are 14 residues in the CDR3. Germline V gene data show CDR1 as SGHNT and CDR2 as YYREEE (reference sequence). The V end lost 4 bases, the J end lost 3 bases, and 13 bases lay between the germline ends. The DNA for the CDR3 is TGTGCCAGCAGCAAACAGGGCCACGACTATGGCTACACCTTC. Amino acid sequence: CASSKQGHDYGYTF.

In DNA form, the CDR3 reads TGTGCCAGCAGCTTACTAGCGGGAGGGCCGGGTGAGCAGTTCTTC. Translated, it gives CASSLLAGGPGEQFF. The rearrangement uses TRBV7-9 and TRBJ2-1; 12 positions match TRBD2. V shed 2 bases and J 9 bases; nucleotides not matched to a gene: 5. This CDR3 contains 15 residues. CDR1 is SEHNR and CDR2 is FQNEAQ in the germline V gene (reference sequence). The full variable domain, with the rest looked up from reference TRBV7-9 and TRBJ2-1, is DTGVSQNPRHKITKRGQNVTFRCDPISEHNRLYWYRQTLGQGPEFLTYFQNEAQLEKSRLLSDRFSAERPKGSFSTLEIQRTEQGDSAMYLCASSLLAGGPGEQFFGPGTRLTVL.

This rearrangement joins TRBV30 to TRBJ1-5; a possible D gene is TRBD1 (5 bases). The CDR3 runs 14 residues. Trimming cost V 2 bases and J 2 bases, with 10 bases left between them. Germline V gives CDR1 GTSNPN, CDR2 SVGIG (reference sequence). The CDR3 sequence is CAWSRGAGNQPQHF. The CDR3 DNA reads as TGTGCCTGGAGTCGAGGGGCAGGCAATCAGCCCCAGCATTTT.

The gene calls are TRBV24-1 and TRBJ2-3; possibly TRBD1 for D (7 bases). Germline loops: CDR1 KGHDR, CDR2 SFDVKD. V lost 4 bases and J 4 bases, leaving 14 bases between the germline ends. This CDR3 spans 15 amino acids. As DNA, the CDR3 is TGTGCCACCAGTGAGGAGGGGGCGAGGGCAGATACGCAGTATTTT. Amino acids: CATSEEGARADTQYF.